A single sample is the source of the 27 T cell receptor beta chains below, sequenced in a study of cytomegalovirus exposure and HLA in healthy donors. The PCR contained 60 Vbeta and 13 Jbeta primers. Sequencing was performed with immunoSEQ multiplex PCR; in TCRdb, only in-frame clones are kept and a portion is missing. Of fewer than 200,000 clones in the sample, around 74% were seen once. The sequenced material came from PBMCs. The receptors derive from a young man in good health and CMV-seronegative.

The V and J genes are TRBV10-3 and TRBJ1-2, with D perhaps matching TRBD1 (5 bases). CDR1 and CDR2 (germline): ENHRY, SYGVKD. The CDR3 contains 13 residues. V dropped 6 bases and J dropped 6 bases, with 14 bases sitting between them. This CDR3 reads CAISAREGDGYTF. DNA of the CDR3: TGTGCCATCAGCGCCAGGGAGGGCGATGGCTACACCTTC.

V is TRBV10-3 and J is TRBJ2-7; tentatively, D is TRBD2 (6 bases). The germline V gene has CDR1 ENHRY and CDR2 SYGVKD. V lost 2 bases and J lost 7, with 9 bases in between. The CDR3 length is 12 residues. The CDR3 loop is CAISEIGREQYF. The CDR3 DNA sequence: TGTGCCATCAGTGAGATAGGGAGGGAGCAGTACTTC.

For this clone: The same CDR3 is also encoded by other DNA sequences in this sample. The V call is TRBV9, the J call TRBJ1-2, with 8 positions matching TRBD1. With 3 bases clipped from V and 5 bases from J, the junction kept 3 bases outside the gene matches. The CDR3 contains 13 residues. CDR1 SGDLS and CDR2 YYNGEE come from the germline V gene. This CDR3 is CASSARQGYGYTF. The CDR3 coding sequence is TGTGCCAGCAGCGCGAGACAGGGGTATGGCTACACCTTC.

This clone turned up a few times. The chain joins TRBV14 to TRBJ2-2, with D possibly matching TRBD2 (5 bases). Germline V lookup: CDR1 SGHDN, CDR2 FVKESK. The germline V and J ends were trimmed by 1 base and 4 bases, with 13 bases remaining between them. This CDR3 is built from 16 residues. CDR3 protein: CASSQGVGRGTGELFF. The CDR3 bases are TGTGCCAGCAGCCAAGGGGTTGGCCGGGGCACCGGGGAGCTGTTTTTT. The complete variable domain, with remaining parts taken from reference TRBV14 and TRBJ2-2, reads EAGVTQFPSHSVIEKGQTVTLRCDPISGHDNLYWYRRVMGKEIKFLLHFVKESKQDESGMPNNRFLAERTGGTYSTLKVQPAELEDSGVYFCASSQGVGRGTGELFFGEGSRLTVL.

As DNA, the CDR3 is TGTGCTAGTGGGTCTCACAGGGTGACAGGGACTGAAGCTTTCTTT. Protein: CASGSHRVTGTEAFF. V is TRBV12-5 and J is TRBJ1-1, with 7 bases identical to TRBD1. Trimming cost V 6 bases and J 5 bases; bases outside gene matches: 12. Germline V gene sequence: CDR1 LGHNT, CDR2 FRNRAP. This CDR3 has 15 amino acids.

This clone was detected only once. J is TRBJ2-5 and V is TRBV9; no clear D. CDR3 length: 12 residues. Germline CDR1 SGDLS, CDR2 YYNGEE. V lost 3 bases, J lost 9 bases, and 12 bases lay in between. The CDR3, as DNA: TGTGCCAGCAGCGCCTACCCTGAGGCCCAGTACTTC. This codes for CASSAYPEAQYF.

The chain carries TRBV7-8 and TRBJ2-7; D unresolved. The V end lost 5 bases, the J end lost 6 bases, and 11 bases lay between the germline ends. The CDR3 extends over 12 amino acids. Germline V gives CDR1 SGHVS, CDR2 FQNEAQ. This chain's CDR3 is CASSPLAPEQYF. The CDR3 DNA reads TGTGCCAGCAGCCCCCTCGCGCCCGAGCAGTACTTC. Drawing the rest from reference TRBV7-8 and TRBJ2-7, the complete variable domain is GAGVSQSPRYKVAKRGQDVALRCDPISGHVSLFWYQQALGQGPEFLTYFQNEAQLDKSGLPSDRFFAERPEGSVSTLKIQRTQQEDSAVYLCASSPLAPEQYFGPGTRLTVT.

V usage is TRBV25-1 and J usage is TRBJ2-3, with TRBD2 matching over 7 bases. Trimming removed 1 base from V and 3 bases from J; junction bases left unmatched: 13. The CDR3 is 18 residues long. From germline, CDR1 is MGHDK and CDR2 SYGVNS. This CDR3 reads CASSESGDPGLPTDTQYF. The DNA for the CDR3 is TGTGCCAGCAGTGAATCGGGGGACCCGGGACTACCGACAGATACGCAGTATTTT.

This sequence joins TRBV6-5 and TRBJ1-2; D gene unclear. The CDR3 totals 14 residues. Trimming removed 2 bases from V and 1 base from J, with 8 bases in between. Looked up from germline, CDR1 is MNHEY and CDR2 is SVGAGI. The CDR3 spells CASSYVGDNYGYTF. DNA of the CDR3: TGTGCCAGCAGTTACGTTGGAGATAACTATGGCTACACCTTC.

The rearrangement links TRBV29-1 to TRBJ2-1; a weak D match, TRBD1 (6 bases). CDR1 and CDR2 (germline): SQVTM, ANQGSEA. V lost 6 bases to trimming and J lost 0 bases, with 9 bases between them. The CDR3 totals 13 residues. DNA for the CDR3: TGCAGCGTCACAGGGAGCTCCTACAATGAGCAGTTCTTC. It encodes CSVTGSSYNEQFF.

V and J are TRBV27 and TRBJ2-3; maybe TRBD1 (6 bases). Germline V CDR1 and CDR2: MNHEY, SMNVEV (reference sequence). The CDR3 has 15 residues. V lost 4 bases to trimming and J lost 1 base, with 12 bases between them. The chain's CDR3 is CASSSPAGGTDTQYF. The CDR3 bases are TGTGCCAGCAGTTCGCCGGCAGGGGGCACAGATACGCAGTATTTT.

This clone was seen a few times. This chain connects TRBV7-2 to TRBJ2-2; a possible D gene is TRBD1 (5 bases). The germline V and J ends were trimmed by 1 base and 7 bases, with 10 bases remaining between them. CDR1 is SGHTA and CDR2 is FQGNSA in the germline V gene. The CDR3 runs to 14 residues. CDR3 in amino acids: CASSLEWQGGELFF. The CDR3 region has the DNA TGTGCCAGCAGCTTAGAGTGGCAGGGCGGGGAGCTGTTTTTT.

In nucleotides, the CDR3 is TGTGCCAGCAGCTTAGCGGGCGGCACAGATACGCAGTATTTT. Residues: CASSLAGGTDTQYF. The chain has TRBV7-2 and TRBJ2-3; D unclear. This CDR3 contains 14 residues. Trimming shortened V by 0 bases and J by 1 base, and 5 bases separated the two germline ends. Germline assignment: CDR1 SGHTA and CDR2 FQGNSA.

The chain carries TRBV9 and TRBJ1-4, with 8 bases matching TRBD1. V dropped 0 bases and J dropped 3; count of bases not matched to a gene: 4. The CDR3 length is 16 residues. CDR1 and CDR2 (germline): SGDLS, YYNGEE. CDR3 in DNA: TGTGCCAGCAGCGTAGGCAGGGGGCGATCTAATGAAAAACTGTTTTTT. This encodes CASSVGRGRSNEKLFF.

This rearrangement joins TRBV15 to TRBJ2-7, with TRBD1 matching over 9 bases. The V segment lost 1 base and the J segment 7 bases; nucleotides outside the gene matches: 5. This CDR3 contains 14 residues. Germline assignment: CDR1 LNHNV and CDR2 YYDKDF (reference sequence). The CDR3 reads CATSRVRTGEEQYF. For the CDR3, the DNA is TGTGCCACCAGCAGAGTGAGGACAGGGGAGGAGCAGTACTTC.

This clone appeared a few times. The chain has TRBV7-9 and TRBJ2-5; D might be TRBD2 (5 bases). Germline V CDR1 and CDR2: SEHNR, FQNEAQ (reference sequence). The CDR3 extends over 12 amino acids. V lost 7 bases, J lost 5 bases, and 11 bases lay in between. The CDR3 protein is CASTGEWETQYF. CDR3 nucleotides: TGTGCCAGCACCGGGGAATGGGAGACCCAGTACTTC.

J is TRBJ2-7 and V is TRBV7-9; 10 nucleotides agree with TRBD2. Germline V gene lookup returns CDR1 SEHNR and CDR2 FQNEAQ (reference sequence). V dropped 5 bases and J dropped 1; count of bases not matched to a gene: 11. The CDR3 has 17 amino acids. CDR3 loop: CASSPPGLASKSYEQYF. Written as DNA, the CDR3 is TGTGCCAGCAGCCCCCCGGGACTAGCGTCGAAATCCTACGAGCAGTACTTC.

The genes are TRBV11-2 and TRBJ1-1; possible D gene TRBD1, 6 bases. The V end lost 5 bases, the J end lost 8 bases, and 9 bases lay between the germline ends. CDR3 length: 11 amino acids. Per the germline V gene, CDR1 is SGHAT and CDR2 is FQNNGV. In DNA, the CDR3 is TGTGCCAGCAGCCCTAGGGGGGAAGCTTTCTTT. This codes for CASSPRGEAFF.

The chain uses TRBV7-9 and TRBJ2-1, with 9 nucleotides matching TRBD2. CDR3 size: 17 residues. V trimming: 5 bases; J trimming: 3 bases; junction bases outside the gene matches: 11. Germline CDR1 reads SEHNR; CDR2 reads FQNEAQ (reference sequence). Written as DNA, the CDR3 is TGTGCCAGCAGCCTCTACTCCCGACTAGCGGACTACAATGAGCAGTTCTTC. Protein sequence: CASSLYSRLADYNEQFF.

This rearrangement joins TRBV2 to TRBJ1-1, with 8 bases matching TRBD1. This CDR3 contains 15 residues. With 6 bases clipped from V and 0 bases from J, the junction kept 6 bases outside the gene matches. In germline, CDR1 is SNHLY, CDR2 FYNNEI. The DNA of the CDR3 is TGTGCCAGCAGGCAGGGGGCCGGGATGAACACTGAAGCTTTCTTT. Translating it yields CASRQGAGMNTEAFF. Complete variable domain (other parts from reference TRBV2 and TRBJ1-1): EPEVTQTPSHQVTQMGQEVILRCVPISNHLYFYWYRQILGQKVEFLVSFYNNEISEKSEIFDDQFSVERPDGSNFTLKIRSTKLEDSAMYFCASRQGAGMNTEAFFGQGTRLTVV.

The chain links TRBV27 to TRBJ1-4; no reliable D call. Germline values: CDR1 MNHEY, CDR2 SMNVEV (reference sequence). The CDR3 covers 16 residues. The ends were cut back, 3 bases at V and 0 bases at J, with 11 bases in the middle. CDR3 in amino acids: CASSLVPRTTNEKLFF. The CDR3 coding sequence is TGTGCCAGCAGTTTGGTGCCCAGAACAACTAATGAAAAACTGTTTTTT.

The J gene is TRBJ1-1, the V gene TRBV7-9, with a possible D match to TRBD1 (6 bases). Trimming removed 4 bases at V and 5 bases at J, with 14 bases between. Germline V gene data show CDR1 as SEHNR and CDR2 as FQNEAQ (reference sequence). The CDR3 loop spans 14 amino acids. The CDR3 here is CASSSRGVETEAFF. In DNA, the CDR3 is TGTGCCAGCAGCTCCAGGGGTGTAGAGACTGAAGCTTTCTTT. Based on the CDR3 plus reference TRBV7-9 and TRBJ1-1, the full variable domain is DTGVSQNPRHKITKRGQNVTFRCDPISEHNRLYWYRQTLGQGPEFLTYFQNEAQLEKSRLLSDRFSAERPKGSFSTLEIQRTEQGDSAMYLCASSSRGVETEAFFGQGTRLTVV.

The chain uses TRBV18 and TRBJ2-3; 9 bases map to TRBD1. Germline CDR1 is KGHSH and CDR2 is LQKENI. V shed 3 bases and J 5 bases; nucleotides not matched to a gene: 3. The CDR3 loop spans 14 amino acids. CDR3 sequence (DNA): TGTGCCAGCTCACCTGGGACAGGGAGAGATACGCAGTATTTT. Amino acids: CASSPGTGRDTQYF.

V and J are TRBV10-3 and TRBJ1-6; 10 nucleotides match TRBD1. The CDR3 spans 15 residues. Germline lookup yields CDR1 ENHRY and CDR2 SYGVKD. V was pared by 6 bases and J by 4 bases, with 3 bases of the junction left unmatched. The CDR3 DNA follows: TGTGCCATCAGGGGGACAGGGGCGTATAATTCACCCCTCCACTTT. This sequence encodes CAIRGTGAYNSPLHF.

The chain recombines TRBV9 with TRBJ2-3; the D gene is possibly TRBD2 (7 bases). CDR3 length: 13 residues. Germline V CDR1 and CDR2: SGDLS, YYNGEE. V was clipped by 4 bases and J by 6 bases, with 12 bases between them. The CDR3 is CASSRGAPDTQYF. The CDR3 region has the DNA TGTGCCAGCAGCCGGGGGGCCCCCGATACGCAGTATTTT.

This clone was picked up a small number of times. The rearrangement uses TRBV4-3 and TRBJ2-2; D possibly corresponds to TRBD2 (6 bases). This CDR3 is 15 amino acids long. Germline loops: CDR1 LGHNA, CDR2 YSLEER. Between the trimmed V and J ends, which lost 1 base and 4 bases, there was a span of 10 bases. The CDR3, as DNA: TGCGCCAGCAGCCAAGGCCCCGGGGGCACCGGGGAGCTGTTTTTT. It specifies CASSQGPGGTGELFF.

This clone was picked up a small number of times. V and J are TRBV28 and TRBJ1-5; D not certain. The CDR3 loop spans 14 amino acids. Germline V gene lookup returns CDR1 MDHEN and CDR2 SYDVKM. V lost 7 bases and J lost 6, with 16 bases in between. The CDR3 spells CASTGGEGSQPQHF. In DNA form, the CDR3 reads TGTGCCAGCACGGGCGGTGAAGGGAGTCAGCCCCAGCATTTT.